The clone carrying this T cell receptor beta chain was seen a few times. The entry originates in a study of blood T cell repertoires in COVID-19. Overall study: Italy, Spain and the United States were the sources of the convalescent and acute COVID-19 samples.

Methods used by the authors: Amplification of reference gene primers provided the estimated nucleated cell counts. Assay used: immunoSEQ multiplex PCR; TCRdb lists only in-frame clones, some missing. The V and J calls and clone size come from that table; D and trimming were worked out from the DNA. Among 200,000 to 300,000 clones listed, about nine tenths were seen once. The CDR3 contains 14 residues. V was clipped by 8 bases and J by 3 bases, with 17 bases between them. Looked up from germline, CDR1 is SNHLY and CDR2 is FYNNEI. The TCR originated in a man aged 55 to 70 with acute or convalescent COVID-19. The sample consisted of peripheral blood. The chain links TRBV2 to TRBJ2-7; D is possibly TRBD1 (5 bases). In DNA, the CDR3 is TGTGCCAGCCATACCAGTGGGGCTAGCTACGAGCAGTACTTC. It yields the protein CASHTSGASYEQYF.